This TCR beta chain stems from a study of shared clonotypes between healthy human individuals. Study-level findings and limits: Among donors, clonotype sharing was expected to be affected by sequencing depth.

On this clone: What it binds is not known.

Clones were read by immunoSEQ multiplex PCR, and TCRdb kept only the in-frame ones, dropping some. The table shows a few million clones, with just over 90% occurring only once. The naive CD8 subset, CD45RO-negative cells positively selected for CCR7, excluded terminally differentiated effector memory CD45RA+ cells. The CDR3 runs to 13 residues. The V and J ends lost 5 bases and 3 bases respectively, with 11 bases between them. Germline V gives CDR1 PRHDT, CDR2 FYEKMQ (reference sequence). This chain links TRBV13 with TRBJ2-7, with unresolved D. The clonotype originates from a man aged 18 to 30 in good health. Some clones in this sample may be carry-over from other donors' samples. Source material: naive CD8+ T cells from PBMCs. CDR3 DNA sequence: TGTGCCAGCAGCGATCCCCAGAGCTACGAGCAGTACTTC. This sequence encodes CASSDPQSYEQYF.